This is a list of T cell receptor beta chains from one sample in a study of T cells in Graves' hyperthyroidism and ophthalmopathy. A single record per CDR3 protein comes from TCRdb applying MiXCR to the multiplex PCR reads. The table lists approximately 690,000 distinct CDR3 sequences, around 13% of them singletons, with around an eighth in the top ten. What was sequenced was blood. The receptors stem from a woman in her forties or fifties with Graves' ophthalmopathy. The CDR3 runs from the conserved cysteine through the conserved F or W. D genes are given only for firm matches. A clone size is listed for some rows: how often the clone was seen (once, few, many), or a class if it is expanded.

D	size	J	V	DNA	CDR3
NA	few	TRBJ1-3	TRBV27	TGTGCCAGCAAAAGGTTGGGTAAATTAGACACCATATATTTT	CASKRLGKLDTIYF
NA	NA	TRBJ2-7	TRBV12-5	TGTGCTAGTGCCGTCGATGGGTTGAAGGACGAGCAGTACTTC	CASAVDGLKDEQYF
NA	few	TRBJ2-7	TRBV20-1	TGCAGTGCTAGAGGCTACAGTTTCTCCTACGAGCAGTACTTC	CSARGYSFSYEQYF
NA	NA	TRBJ2-2	TRBV5-4	TGTGCCAGCAGCTTGGCCGGAAGGACGAACACCGGGGAGCTGTTTTTT	CASSLAGRTNTGELFF
TRBD1	NA	TRBJ1-1	TRBV5-4	TGTGCCAGCAGCGGAAAACAGGGGAGGAGTACTGAAGCTTTCTTT	CASSGKQGRSTEAFF
TRBD1	many	TRBJ2-5	TRBV9	TGTGCCAGCAGCGACTCCACGGGACAGACTCTAGGGACCCAGTACTTC	CASSDSTGQTLGTQYF
NA	many	TRBJ1-1	TRBV7-2	TGTGCCAGCAGCTTAGACGGCTCCTACACTGAAGCTTTCTTT	CASSLDGSYTEAFF
NA	NA	TRBJ2-3	TRBV12-3/TRBV12-4	TGTGCCAGCATAGGCGCCTACGGCACAGATACGCAGTATTTT	CASIGAYGTDTQYF
NA	many	TRBJ1-2	TRBV7-6	TGTGCCAGCAGCTTAGGTGGCATTAACTATGGCTACACCTTC	CASSLGGINYGYTF
NA	once	TRBJ2-3	TRBV10-3	TGTGCCATCAGTGATTACAGTCCGACCACAGATACGCAGTATTTT	CAISDYSPTTDTQYF
TRBD1	many	TRBJ1-2	TRBV12-3/TRBV12-4	TGTGCCAGCACCCGGGGAGGACAGGGGGCCAACTATGGCTACACCTTC	CASTRGGQGANYGYTF
NA	many	TRBJ2-2	TRBV3-1	TGTGCCAGCAGCCAAGAATGGCTCACGGGGCTTAACACCGGGGAGCTGTTTTTT	CASSQEWLTGLNTGELFF
NA	many	TRBJ2-5	TRBV18	TGTGCCAGCTCCCTCCGGCGCGCGACCATCCATCGGGGAGAGACCCAGTACTTC	CASSLRRATIHRGETQYF
TRBD2	NA	TRBJ2-2	TRBV7-2	TGTGCCAGCAGCGCCCATATGAAAGTAGCGGGAGGGCCTAAAACGAACACCGGGGAGCTGTTTTTT	CASSAHMKVAGGPKTNTGELFF
TRBD1	NA	TRBJ2-7	TRBV27	TGTGCCAGCAGTTTACGCTTTGGGTCAGGGGGCTTCTACGAGCAGTACTTC	CASSLRFGSGGFYEQYF
TRBD2	many	TRBJ2-3	TRBV11-1	TGTGCCAGCACTAGCGGGAGGTACACAGATACGCAGTATTTT	CASTSGRYTDTQYF
NA	NA	TRBJ2-1	TRBV9	TGTGCCAGCAGCATTACCGGGATTAGAAATTTTAATGAGCAGTTCTTC	CASSITGIRNFNEQFF
TRBD2	many	TRBJ2-1	TRBV27	TGTGCCAGCAGGGGGGGGAGGGCCCTCTACAATGAGCAGTTCTTC	CASRGGRALYNEQFF
NA	NA	TRBJ1-2	TRBV7-7	TGTGCTAGCAGCTTAGCGACATATGGTGGAGGCTACACCTTC	CASSLATYGGGYTF
TRBD1	few	TRBJ2-2	TRBV9	TGTGCCAGCAGGTTGCCGGGACAGGGGCCGCCATCTGACACCGGGGAGCTGTTTTTT	CASRLPGQGPPSDTGELFF
TRBD1	NA	TRBJ2-3	TRBV24-1	TGTGCCACCAGTGATTCGATGACAGGGCGGGTGCAGTATTTT	CATSDSMTGRVQYF
TRBD1	many	TRBJ1-2	TRBV6-1	TGTGCCAGCAGTTCCTATCGGACAGGGGCATATGGCTACACCTTC	CASSSYRTGAYGYTF